Below, one T cell receptor beta chain is given with its context. Its target is not known. The TCR beta CDR3 regions underwent amplification from RNA transcripts. Amplification began with first-round RT-PCR using HTBI primers, then second-round multiplex PCR was performed. One entry per CDR3 protein, called by TCRdb with MiXCR from the multiplex PCR reads. The repertoire consists of a few hundred thousand distinct CDR3 sequences, with roughly 15% occurring once and the leading ten covering roughly 2.3%. Among the exclusions were patients with other autoimmune diseases, uncontrolled infections, pregnancy or lactation. Physicians reached a diagnosis by relying on clinical symptoms, serum thyroxine, TRAb, thyroid ultrasound and orbital computed tomography. The CDR3 has 16 residues. V lost 4 bases to trimming and J lost 3 bases; unmatched junction nucleotides: 10. This sample stems from a study of Graves' ophthalmopathy and Graves' hyperthyroidism.

Overall study results and limits: A majority of expanded thyroid clonotypes exceeding 0.001 frequency were likewise present in blood.

V usage is TRBV12-3 or TRBV12-4 and J usage is TRBJ2-7, with 9 positions matching TRBD1. The specimen sequenced was peripheral blood. The receptor was derived from an adult woman with stable Graves' hyperthyroidism. The CDR3 is CASSSYPGQGDYEQYF. CDR3 bases: TGTGCCAGCAGTTCCTATCCGGGACAGGGAGACTACGAGCAGTACTTC.